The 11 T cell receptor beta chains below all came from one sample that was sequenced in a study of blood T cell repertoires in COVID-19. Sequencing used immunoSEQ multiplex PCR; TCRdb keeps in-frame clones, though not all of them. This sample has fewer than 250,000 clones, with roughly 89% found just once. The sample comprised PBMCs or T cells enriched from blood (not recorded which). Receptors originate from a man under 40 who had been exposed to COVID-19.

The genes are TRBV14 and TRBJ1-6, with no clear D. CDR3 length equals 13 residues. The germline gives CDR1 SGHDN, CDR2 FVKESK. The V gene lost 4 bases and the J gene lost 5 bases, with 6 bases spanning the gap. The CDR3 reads CASSRVDNSPLHF. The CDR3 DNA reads TGTGCCAGCAGCCGAGTAGATAATTCACCCCTCCACTTT.

The CDR3 sequence: CASSQDEVEDEQYF. In DNA, the CDR3 is TGCGCCAGCAGCCAAGATGAGGTAGAGGACGAGCAGTACTTC. The chain employs TRBV4-1 and TRBJ2-7; D call uncertain. Trimming removed 0 bases from V and 5 bases from J, with 11 bases in between. CDR1 and CDR2 from the germline V gene are MGHRA and YSYEKL. The CDR3 has 14 amino acids.

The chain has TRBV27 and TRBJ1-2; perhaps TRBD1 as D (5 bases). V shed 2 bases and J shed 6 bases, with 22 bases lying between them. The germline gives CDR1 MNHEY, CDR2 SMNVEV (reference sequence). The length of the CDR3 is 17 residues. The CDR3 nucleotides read TGTGCCAGCAGTTTAGTGGCAGGGCGGAACTTGAGGCATGGCTACACCTTC. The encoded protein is CASSLVAGRNLRHGYTF.

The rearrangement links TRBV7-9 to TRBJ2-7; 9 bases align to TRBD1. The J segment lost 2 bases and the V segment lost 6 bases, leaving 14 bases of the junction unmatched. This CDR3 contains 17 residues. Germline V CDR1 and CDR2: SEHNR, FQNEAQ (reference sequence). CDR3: CASSLPGQGVLAYEQYF. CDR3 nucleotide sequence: TGTGCCAGCAGTTTGCCGGGACAGGGTGTTTTGGCCTACGAGCAGTACTTC.

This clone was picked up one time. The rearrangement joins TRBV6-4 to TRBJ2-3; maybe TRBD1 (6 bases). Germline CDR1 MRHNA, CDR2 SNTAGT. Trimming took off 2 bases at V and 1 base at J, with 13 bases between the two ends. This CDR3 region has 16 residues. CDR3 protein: CASSDEGVMGTDTQYF. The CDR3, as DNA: TGTGCCAGCAGTGACGAGGGGGTTATGGGCACAGATACGCAGTATTTT.

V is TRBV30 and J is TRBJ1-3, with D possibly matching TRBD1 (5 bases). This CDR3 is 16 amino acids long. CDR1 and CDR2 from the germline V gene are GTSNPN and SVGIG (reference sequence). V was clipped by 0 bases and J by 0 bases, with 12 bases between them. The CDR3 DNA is TGTGCCTGGAGTGTACCCAGACAGAGCTCTGGAAACACCATATATTTT. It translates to CAWSVPRQSSGNTIYF.

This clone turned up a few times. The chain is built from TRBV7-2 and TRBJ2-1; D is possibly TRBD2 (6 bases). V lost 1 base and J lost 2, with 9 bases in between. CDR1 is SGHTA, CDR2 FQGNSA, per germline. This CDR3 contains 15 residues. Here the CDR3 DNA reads TGTGCCAGCAGCTTAGATAGCGGAGCCTACAATGAGCAGTTCTTC. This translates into CASSLDSGAYNEQFF.

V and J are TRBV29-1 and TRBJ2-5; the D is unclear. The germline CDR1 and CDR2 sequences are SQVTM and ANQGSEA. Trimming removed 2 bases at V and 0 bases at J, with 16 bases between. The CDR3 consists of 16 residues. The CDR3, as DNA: TGCAGCGTTGAATATGCCCTAGAAGTGGACCAAGAGACCCAGTACTTC. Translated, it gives CSVEYALEVDQETQYF.

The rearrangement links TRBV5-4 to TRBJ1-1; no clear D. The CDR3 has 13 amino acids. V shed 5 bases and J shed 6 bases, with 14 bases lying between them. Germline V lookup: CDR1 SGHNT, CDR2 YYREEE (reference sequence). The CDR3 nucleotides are TGTGCCAGCAGTCCTCTGGAGGTCCCTGAAGCTTTCTTT. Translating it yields CASSPLEVPEAFF.

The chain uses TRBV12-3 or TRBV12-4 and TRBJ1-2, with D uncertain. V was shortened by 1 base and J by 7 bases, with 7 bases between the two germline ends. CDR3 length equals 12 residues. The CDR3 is CASSLVSGGYTF. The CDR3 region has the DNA TGTGCCAGCAGTTTAGTTTCAGGTGGCTACACCTTC.

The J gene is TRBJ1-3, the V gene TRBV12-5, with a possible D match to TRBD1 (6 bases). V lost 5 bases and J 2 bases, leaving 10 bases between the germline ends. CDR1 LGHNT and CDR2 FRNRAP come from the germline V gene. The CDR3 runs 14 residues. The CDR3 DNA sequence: TGTGCTAGTGGTGCACAGGGCCCTGGAAACACCATATATTTT. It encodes CASGAQGPGNTIYF.